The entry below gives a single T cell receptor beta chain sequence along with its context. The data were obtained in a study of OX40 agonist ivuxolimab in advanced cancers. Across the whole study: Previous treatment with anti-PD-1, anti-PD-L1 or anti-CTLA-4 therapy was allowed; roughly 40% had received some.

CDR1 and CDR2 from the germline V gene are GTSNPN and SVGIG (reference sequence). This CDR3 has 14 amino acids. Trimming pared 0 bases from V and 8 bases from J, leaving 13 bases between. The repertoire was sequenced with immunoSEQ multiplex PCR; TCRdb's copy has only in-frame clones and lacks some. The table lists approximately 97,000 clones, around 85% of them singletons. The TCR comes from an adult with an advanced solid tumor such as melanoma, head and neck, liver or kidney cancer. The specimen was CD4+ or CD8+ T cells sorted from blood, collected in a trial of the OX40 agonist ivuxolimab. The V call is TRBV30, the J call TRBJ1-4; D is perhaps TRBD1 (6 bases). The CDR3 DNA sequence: TGTGCCTGGAGTGTGGGGGGCACGGGGGAAAAACTGTTTTTT. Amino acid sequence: CAWSVGGTGEKLFF.